Listed below are T cell receptor beta chains from one sample, sequenced in a study of brain metastases from non-small cell lung cancer. The method was immunoSEQ multiplex PCR; TCRdb's version includes in-frame clones alone and lacks a portion of them. The sample holds about 4,300 clones, about 86% seen once. The sample taken for sequencing was primary lung tumor tissue. The receptors shown here come from a donor aged 40 or older with non-small cell lung cancer. Both conserved end residues are part of each CDR3. Fields, in order: V gene, D gene, clone size, J gene, CDR3 protein, CDR3 DNA. The D gene is left open where the match is weak. Part of the rows lack a size; the others show once, few, many or a class for expanded clones.

V: TRBV7-2
D: NA
size: NA
J: TRBJ2-2
CDR3: CASSLVVFSGELFF
DNA: TGTGCCAGCAGCTTAGTTGTGTTTTCCGGGGAGCTGTTTTTT

V: TRBV30
D: NA
size: NA
J: TRBJ1-3
CDR3: CAWSPGLIGNTIYF
DNA: TGTGCCTGGAGCCCTGGGTTGATTGGAAACACCATATATTTT

V: TRBV10-1
D: NA
size: NA
J: TRBJ2-1
CDR3: CASSESGRTYEQFF
DNA: TGCGCCAGCAGTGAGTCAGGTCGGACGTATGAGCAGTTCTTC

V: TRBV5-8
D: NA
size: NA
J: TRBJ2-1
CDR3: CASSPYNLKLQFF
DNA: TGTGCCAGCAGCCCTTATAATTTAAAGTTGCAGTTCTTC

V: TRBV6-4
D: NA
size: NA
J: TRBJ2-3
CDR3: CASSDPPGTQYF
DNA: TGTGCCAGCAGTGACCCCCCGGGTACGCAGTATTTT

V: TRBV2
D: TRBD1
size: NA
J: TRBJ1-1
CDR3: CASSSTGAMNTEAFF
DNA: TGTGCCAGCAGCTCTACAGGGGCCATGAACACTGAAGCTTTCTTT

V: TRBV19
D: TRBD1
size: NA
J: TRBJ1-2
CDR3: CASIGQGRYGYTF
DNA: TGTGCCAGCATTGGACAGGGAAGGTATGGCTACACCTTC

V: TRBV13
D: NA
size: NA
J: TRBJ1-1
CDR3: CASSPAGRMNTEAFF
DNA: TGTGCCAGCAGCCCAGCGGGACGGATGAACACTGAAGCTTTTTTT

V: TRBV2
D: NA
size: NA
J: TRBJ1-6
CDR3: CASSQGNNSPLHF
DNA: TGTGCCAGCAGCCAGGGGAATAATTCACCCCTCCACTTT

V: TRBV5-6
D: NA
size: NA
J: TRBJ1-4
CDR3: CASSSGLVGEKLFF
DNA: TGTGCCAGCAGTTCCGGGTTGGTCGGAGAAAAACTGTTTTTT

V: TRBV5-1
D: NA
size: NA
J: TRBJ2-1
CDR3: CASSWTGTGNEQFF
DNA: TGCGCCAGCAGCTGGACCGGTACCGGCAATGAGCAGTTCTTC

V: TRBV30
D: NA
size: NA
J: TRBJ1-2
CDR3: CAWVERRISTNYGYTF
DNA: TGTGCCTGGGTAGAACGGAGGATTTCTACTAACTATGGCTACACCTTC

V: TRBV7-2
D: NA
size: NA
J: TRBJ2-3
CDR3: CASSFPERDTQYF
DNA: TGTGCCAGCAGCTTCCCTGAGAGGGATACGCAGTATTTT

V: TRBV4-3
D: NA
size: NA
J: TRBJ1-1
CDR3: CASSPLRDTEAFF
DNA: TGCGCCAGCAGTCCGCTCAGGGACACTGAAGCTTTCTTT

V: TRBV7-2
D: NA
size: NA
J: TRBJ1-4
CDR3: CASSPGTVEGEKLFF
DNA: TGTGCCAGCAGCCCTGGGACCGTCGAGGGGGAAAAACTGTTTTTT

V: TRBV29-1
D: NA
size: once
J: TRBJ1-1
CDR3: CSVAAGYTEAFF
DNA: TGCAGCGTCGCCGCGGGGTACACTGAAGCTTTCTTT